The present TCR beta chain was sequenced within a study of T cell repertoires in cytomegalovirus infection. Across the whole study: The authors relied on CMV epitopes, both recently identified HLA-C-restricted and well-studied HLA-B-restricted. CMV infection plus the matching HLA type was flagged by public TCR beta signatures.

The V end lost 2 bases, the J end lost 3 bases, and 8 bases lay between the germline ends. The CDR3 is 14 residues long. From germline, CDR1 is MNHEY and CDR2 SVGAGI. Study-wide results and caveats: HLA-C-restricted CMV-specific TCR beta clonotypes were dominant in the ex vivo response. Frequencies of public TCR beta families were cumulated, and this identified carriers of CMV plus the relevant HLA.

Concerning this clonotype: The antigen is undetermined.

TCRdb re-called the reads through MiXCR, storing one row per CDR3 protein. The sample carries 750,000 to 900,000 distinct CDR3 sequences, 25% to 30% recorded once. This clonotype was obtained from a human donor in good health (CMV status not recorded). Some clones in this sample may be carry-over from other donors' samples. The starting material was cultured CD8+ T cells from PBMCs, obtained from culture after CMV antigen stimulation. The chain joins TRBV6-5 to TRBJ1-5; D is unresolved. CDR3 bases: TGTGCCAGCAGTTACGGGCGGTACAATCAGCCCCAGCATTTT. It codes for CASSYGRYNQPQHF.